The 8 T cell receptor beta chains in this list originate from one sample, sequenced in a study of T cells in Graves' hyperthyroidism and ophthalmopathy. From RNA transcripts, TCR beta CDR3 regions were amplified. The HTBI set primed first-round TCR CDR3 RT-PCR. A single record per CDR3 protein comes from TCRdb applying MiXCR to the multiplex PCR reads. Of approximately 400,000 distinct CDR3 sequences listed, about 18% were seen once; the top ten hold 3.7%. Sequenced input: blood. These receptors all come from a woman between 18 and 29 years old with Graves' hyperthyroidism.

This clonotype was recorded at least ten times. The chain carries TRBV6-1 and TRBJ1-5; D unclear. The V end lost 2 bases, the J end lost 4 bases, and 6 bases lay between the germline ends. Germline V CDR1 and CDR2: MNHNS, SASEGT. The CDR3 extends over 13 amino acids. In nucleotides, the CDR3 is TGTGCCAGCAGTGAAAGGAAGAATCAGCCCCAGCATTTT. Protein product: CASSERKNQPQHF.

The sample holds many counts of this clonotype. This chain uses TRBV12-3 or TRBV12-4 with TRBJ1-2; TRBD1 might be the D (6 bases). Trimming took 5 bases from V and 3 from J, leaving 16 bases between them. The CDR3 covers 15 residues. The CDR3 bases are TGTGCCAGCAGTCCCCCGGTGGGGGCATACTATGGCTACACCTTC. As protein: CASSPPVGAYYGYTF.

This clonotype has a count of ten or more. DNA for the CDR3: TGTGCCAGCAGTTCATTTACAGGGAACCCCTACGAGCAGTACTTC. Translated, it gives CASSSFTGNPYEQYF. This rearrangement joins TRBV27 to TRBJ2-7; D might be TRBD1 (6 bases). The ends were cut back, 4 bases at V and 2 bases at J, with 15 bases in the middle. Germline V gene sequence: CDR1 MNHEY, CDR2 SMNVEV (reference sequence). This CDR3 is 15 amino acids long.

This clonotype was recorded at least ten times. The genes are TRBV10-3 and TRBJ1-2; D is possibly TRBD1 (5 bases). V lost 8 bases to trimming and J lost 13 bases, with 20 bases between them. The CDR3 runs to 12 residues. Germline V gene lookup returns CDR1 ENHRY and CDR2 SYGVKD. The CDR3 protein is CAIQPGAGLSTF. Written as DNA, the CDR3 is TGTGCCATCCAACCGGGAGCAGGGCTGAGCACCTTC.

This clonotype was seen many times. This chain links TRBV20-1 with TRBJ1-1; D ambiguous. The V gene's germline CDR1 is DFQATT and CDR2 SNEGSKA (reference sequence). This CDR3 is built from 13 residues. The CDR3 DNA sequence: TGCACCAGCACCCGGCCCATGAACACTGAAGCTTTCTTT. As protein: CTSTRPMNTEAFF.

This clonotype was detected ten times or more. The rearrangement uses TRBV27 and TRBJ1-2; possibly TRBD1 for D (5 bases). V dropped 2 bases and J dropped 8 bases, with 9 bases sitting between them. The CDR3 is 12 residues long. Germline V lookup: CDR1 MNHEY, CDR2 SMNVEV (reference sequence). In DNA form, the CDR3 reads TGTGCCAGCAGTTTACCGAGGGGCGGCTACACCTTC. As protein: CASSLPRGGYTF.

There are a few counts of this clonotype. The chain links TRBV30 to TRBJ1-2; 8 nucleotides align to TRBD1. Germline CDR1 and CDR2: GTSNPN and SVGIG (reference sequence). The CDR3 loop spans 12 amino acids. Germline trimming cut 4 bases from V and 8 bases from J; bases unmatched to any gene: 6. The DNA for the CDR3 is TGTGCCTGGACAGGACAGGGTGACGGCTACACCTTC. Amino acids: CAWTGQGDGYTF.

This clonotype has ten or more counts. The gene calls are TRBV7-8 and TRBJ2-4, with 7 bases that match TRBD1. Germline loops: CDR1 SGHVS, CDR2 FQNEAQ. The CDR3 extends over 15 amino acids. V lost 5 bases, J lost 8 bases, and 12 bases stayed unmatched. The CDR3 region has the DNA TGTGCCAGCAGCCGATCGACAGGGAACAGTCACATTCAGTACTTC. It is translated as CASSRSTGNSHIQYF.